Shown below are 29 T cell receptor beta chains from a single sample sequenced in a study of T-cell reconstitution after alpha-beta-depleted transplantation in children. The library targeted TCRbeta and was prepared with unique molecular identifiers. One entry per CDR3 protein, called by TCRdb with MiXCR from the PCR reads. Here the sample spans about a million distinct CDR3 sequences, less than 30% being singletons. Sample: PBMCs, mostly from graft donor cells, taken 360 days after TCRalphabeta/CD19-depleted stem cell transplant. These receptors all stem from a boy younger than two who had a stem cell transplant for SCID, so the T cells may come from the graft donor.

The CDR3 DNA follows: TGCAGTGGTCGGGTTATCGTTCAAGAGACCCAGTACTTC. This gives the protein CSGRVIVQETQYF. This chain connects TRBV20-1 to TRBJ2-5; D not resolved. Germline V gene lookup returns CDR1 DFQATT and CDR2 SNEGSKA (reference sequence). The CDR3 loop spans 13 amino acids. V was clipped by 7 bases and J by 2 bases, with 14 bases between them.

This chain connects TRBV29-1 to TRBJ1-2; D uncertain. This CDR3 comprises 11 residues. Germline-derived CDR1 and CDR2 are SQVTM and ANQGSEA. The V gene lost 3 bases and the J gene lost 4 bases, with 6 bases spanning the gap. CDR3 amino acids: CSVDSLYGYTF. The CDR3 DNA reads TGCAGCGTTGACAGCCTCTATGGCTACACCTTC.

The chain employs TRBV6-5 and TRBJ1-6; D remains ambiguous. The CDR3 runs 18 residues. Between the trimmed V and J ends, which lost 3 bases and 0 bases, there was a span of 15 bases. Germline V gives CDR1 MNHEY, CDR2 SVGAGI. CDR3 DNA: TGTGCCAGCAGTTATCTATCGCAGGCGTTCTCCTATAATTCACCCCTCCACTTT. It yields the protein CASSYLSQAFSYNSPLHF.

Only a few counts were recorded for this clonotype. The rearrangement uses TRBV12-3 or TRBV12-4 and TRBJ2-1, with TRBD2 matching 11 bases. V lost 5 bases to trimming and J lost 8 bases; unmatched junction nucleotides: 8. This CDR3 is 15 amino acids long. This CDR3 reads CASSPGTSGDDEQFF. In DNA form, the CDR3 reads TGTGCCAGCAGTCCCGGGACTAGCGGTGACGATGAGCAGTTCTTC.

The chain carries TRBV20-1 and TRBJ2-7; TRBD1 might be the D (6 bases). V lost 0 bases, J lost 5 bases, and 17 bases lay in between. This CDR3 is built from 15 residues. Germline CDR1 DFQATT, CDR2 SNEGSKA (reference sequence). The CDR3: CSARDPLTGSNEQYF. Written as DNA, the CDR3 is TGCAGTGCTAGAGACCCTTTAACAGGGAGCAACGAGCAGTACTTC.

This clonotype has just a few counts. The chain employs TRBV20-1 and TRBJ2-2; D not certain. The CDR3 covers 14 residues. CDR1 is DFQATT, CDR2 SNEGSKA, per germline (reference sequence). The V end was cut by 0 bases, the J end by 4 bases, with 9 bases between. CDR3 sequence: CSAREPRLTGELFF. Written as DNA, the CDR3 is TGCAGTGCTAGAGAACCCCGGCTCACCGGGGAGCTGTTTTTT.

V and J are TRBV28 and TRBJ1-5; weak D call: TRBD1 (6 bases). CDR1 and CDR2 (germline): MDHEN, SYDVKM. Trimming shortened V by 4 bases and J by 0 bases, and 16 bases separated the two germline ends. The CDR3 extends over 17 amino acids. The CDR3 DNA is TGTGCCAGCAGTTCCCTGGACAGCGCCTATAGCAATCAGCCCCAGCATTTT. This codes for CASSSLDSAYSNQPQHF.

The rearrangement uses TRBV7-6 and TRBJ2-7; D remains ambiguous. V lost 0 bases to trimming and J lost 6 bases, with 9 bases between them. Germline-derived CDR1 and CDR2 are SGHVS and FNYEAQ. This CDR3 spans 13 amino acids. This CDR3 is CASSLAPRFEQYF. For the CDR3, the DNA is TGTGCCAGCAGCTTAGCGCCGCGGTTCGAGCAGTACTTC.

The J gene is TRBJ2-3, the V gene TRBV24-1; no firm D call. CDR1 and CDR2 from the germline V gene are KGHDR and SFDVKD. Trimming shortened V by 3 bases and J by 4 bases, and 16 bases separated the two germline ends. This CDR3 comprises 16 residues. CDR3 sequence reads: CATSDTALHGPDTQYF. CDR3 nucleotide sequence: TGTGCCACCAGTGATACAGCTCTACATGGGCCAGATACGCAGTATTTT.

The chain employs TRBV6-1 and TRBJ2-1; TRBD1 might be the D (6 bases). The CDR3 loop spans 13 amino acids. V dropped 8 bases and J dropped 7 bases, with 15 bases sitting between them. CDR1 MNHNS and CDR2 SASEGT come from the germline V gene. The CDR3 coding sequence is TGTGCCAGCCAAGGACAGCGCTGGAATGAGCAGTTCTTC. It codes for CASQGQRWNEQFF.

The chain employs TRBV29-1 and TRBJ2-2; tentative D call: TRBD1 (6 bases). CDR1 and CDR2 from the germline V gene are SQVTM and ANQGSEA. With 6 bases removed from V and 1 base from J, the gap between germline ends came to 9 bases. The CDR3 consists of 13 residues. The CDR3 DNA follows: TGCAGCGTACAGGACAGGAACACCGGGGAGCTGTTTTTT. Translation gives CSVQDRNTGELFF.

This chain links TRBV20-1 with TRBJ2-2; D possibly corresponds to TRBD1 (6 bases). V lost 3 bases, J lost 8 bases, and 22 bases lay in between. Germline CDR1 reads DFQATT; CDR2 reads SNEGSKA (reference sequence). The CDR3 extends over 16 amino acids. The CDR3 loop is CSARGYPGQAPGELFF. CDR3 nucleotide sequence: TGCAGTGCTAGGGGTTATCCGGGACAAGCTCCTGGGGAGCTGTTTTTT.

The CDR3 protein is CASSPLQGSSSYNEQFF. CDR3 nucleotide sequence: TGTGCCAGCTCACCTCTACAGGGGTCGAGCTCCTACAATGAGCAGTTCTTC. This chain connects TRBV18 to TRBJ2-1; TRBD1 matches at 7 bases. The CDR3 is 17 amino acids. CDR1 is KGHSH, CDR2 LQKENI, per germline. V trimming: 3 bases; J trimming: 0 bases; junction bases outside the gene matches: 8.

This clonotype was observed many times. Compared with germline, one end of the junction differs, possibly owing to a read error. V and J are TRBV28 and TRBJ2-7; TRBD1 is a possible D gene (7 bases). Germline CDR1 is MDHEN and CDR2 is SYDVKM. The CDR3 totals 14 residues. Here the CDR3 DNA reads TGTGCCAGCAGTCCATTCACAGAAGGGGGGACAGCTATCTTC. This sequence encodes CASSPFTEGGTAIF.

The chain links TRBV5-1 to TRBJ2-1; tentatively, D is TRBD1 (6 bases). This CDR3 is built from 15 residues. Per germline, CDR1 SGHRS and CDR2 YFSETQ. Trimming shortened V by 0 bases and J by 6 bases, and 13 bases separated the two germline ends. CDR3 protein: CASSLEGGPINEQFF. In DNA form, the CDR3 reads TGCGCCAGCAGCTTGGAAGGGGGACCCATCAATGAGCAGTTCTTC.

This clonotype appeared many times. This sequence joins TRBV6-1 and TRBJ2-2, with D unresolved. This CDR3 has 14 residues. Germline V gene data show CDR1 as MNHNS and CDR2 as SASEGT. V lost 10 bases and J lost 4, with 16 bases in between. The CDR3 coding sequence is TGTGCCACCACCCCTAATCCCTTCACCGGGGAGCTGTTTTTT. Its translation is CATTPNPFTGELFF.

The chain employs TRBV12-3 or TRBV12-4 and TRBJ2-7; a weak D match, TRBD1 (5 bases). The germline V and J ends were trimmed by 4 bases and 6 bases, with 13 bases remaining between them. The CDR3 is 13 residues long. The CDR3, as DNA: TGTGCCAGCAGTTCTACAGGATTCTTCGAGCAGTACTTC. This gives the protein CASSSTGFFEQYF.

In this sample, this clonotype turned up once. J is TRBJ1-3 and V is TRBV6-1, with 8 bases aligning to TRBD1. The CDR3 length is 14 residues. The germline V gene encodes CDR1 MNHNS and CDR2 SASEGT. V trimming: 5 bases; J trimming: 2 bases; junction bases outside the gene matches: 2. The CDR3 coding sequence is TGTGCCAGCAGTCAGACAGGGGCTGGAAACACCATATATTTT. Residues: CASSQTGAGNTIYF.

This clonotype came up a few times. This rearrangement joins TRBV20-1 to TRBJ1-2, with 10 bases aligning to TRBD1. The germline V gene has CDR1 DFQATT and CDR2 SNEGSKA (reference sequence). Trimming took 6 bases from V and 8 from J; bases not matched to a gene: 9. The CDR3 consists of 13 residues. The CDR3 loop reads CSALRQGAKGYTF. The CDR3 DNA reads TGCAGTGCCCTCCGACAGGGGGCGAAGGGCTACACCTTC.

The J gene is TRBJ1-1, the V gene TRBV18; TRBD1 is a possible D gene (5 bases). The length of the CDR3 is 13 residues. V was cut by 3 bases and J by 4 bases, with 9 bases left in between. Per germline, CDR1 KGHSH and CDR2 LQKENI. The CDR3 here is CASSPGASTEAFF. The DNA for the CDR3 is TGTGCCAGCTCACCCGGGGCCAGCACTGAAGCTTTCTTT.

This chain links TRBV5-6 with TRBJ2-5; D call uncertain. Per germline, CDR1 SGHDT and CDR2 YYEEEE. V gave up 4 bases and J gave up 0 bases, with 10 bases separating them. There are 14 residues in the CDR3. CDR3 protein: CASSPDFYQETQYF. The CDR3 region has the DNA TGTGCCAGCAGCCCAGACTTTTACCAAGAGACCCAGTACTTC.

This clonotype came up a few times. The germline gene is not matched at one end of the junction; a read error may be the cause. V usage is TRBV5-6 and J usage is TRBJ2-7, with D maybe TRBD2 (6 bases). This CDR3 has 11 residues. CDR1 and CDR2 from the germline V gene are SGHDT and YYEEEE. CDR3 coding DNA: TGTGCCAGCAGCTGGGGGAGGCTCTCGGACTTC. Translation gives CASSWGRLSDF.

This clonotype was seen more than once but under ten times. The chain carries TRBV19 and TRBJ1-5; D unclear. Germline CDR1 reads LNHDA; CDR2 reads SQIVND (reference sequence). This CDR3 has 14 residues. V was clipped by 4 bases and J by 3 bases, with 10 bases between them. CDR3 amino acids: CASSNRVLNQPQHF. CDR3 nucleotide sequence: TGTGCCAGTAGTAATAGGGTCCTCAATCAGCCCCAGCATTTT.

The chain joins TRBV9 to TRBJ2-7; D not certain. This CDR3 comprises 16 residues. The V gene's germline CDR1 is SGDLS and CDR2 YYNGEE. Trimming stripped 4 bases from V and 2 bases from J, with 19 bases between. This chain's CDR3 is CASSPNTTIPPYEQYF. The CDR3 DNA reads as TGTGCCAGCAGCCCAAATACCACTATCCCTCCCTACGAGCAGTACTTC.

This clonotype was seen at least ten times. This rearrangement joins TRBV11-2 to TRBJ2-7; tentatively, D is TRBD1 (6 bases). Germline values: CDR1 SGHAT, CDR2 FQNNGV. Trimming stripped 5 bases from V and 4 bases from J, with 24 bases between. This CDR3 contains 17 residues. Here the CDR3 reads CASSPRTGRPQGYEQYF. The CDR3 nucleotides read TGTGCCAGCAGCCCCCGTACAGGGCGCCCGCAGGGGTACGAGCAGTACTTC.

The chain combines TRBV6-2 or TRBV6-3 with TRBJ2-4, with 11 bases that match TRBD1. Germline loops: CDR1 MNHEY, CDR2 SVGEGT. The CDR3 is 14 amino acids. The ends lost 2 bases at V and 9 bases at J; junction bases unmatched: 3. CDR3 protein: CASSYSGTGGIQYF. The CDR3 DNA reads TGTGCCAGCAGTTACAGTGGGACAGGGGGCATTCAGTACTTC.

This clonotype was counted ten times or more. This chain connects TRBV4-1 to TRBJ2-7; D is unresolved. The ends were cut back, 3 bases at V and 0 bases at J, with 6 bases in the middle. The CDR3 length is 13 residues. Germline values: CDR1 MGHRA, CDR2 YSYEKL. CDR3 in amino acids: CASSHALSYEQYF. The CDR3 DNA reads TGCGCCAGCAGCCACGCACTCTCCTACGAGCAGTACTTC.

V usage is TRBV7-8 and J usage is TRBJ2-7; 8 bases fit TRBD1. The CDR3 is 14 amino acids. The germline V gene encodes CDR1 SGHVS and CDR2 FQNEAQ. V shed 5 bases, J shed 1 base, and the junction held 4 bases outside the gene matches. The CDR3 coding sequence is TGTGCCAGCAGCGCCCACAGGGGGTCCTACGAGCAGTACTTC. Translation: CASSAHRGSYEQYF.

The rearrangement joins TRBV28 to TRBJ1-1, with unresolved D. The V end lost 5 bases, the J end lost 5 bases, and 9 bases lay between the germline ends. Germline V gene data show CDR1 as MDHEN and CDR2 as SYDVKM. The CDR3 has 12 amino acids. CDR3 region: CASSDRRTEAFF. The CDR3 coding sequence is TGTGCCAGCAGTGACCGCCGGACTGAAGCTTTCTTT.